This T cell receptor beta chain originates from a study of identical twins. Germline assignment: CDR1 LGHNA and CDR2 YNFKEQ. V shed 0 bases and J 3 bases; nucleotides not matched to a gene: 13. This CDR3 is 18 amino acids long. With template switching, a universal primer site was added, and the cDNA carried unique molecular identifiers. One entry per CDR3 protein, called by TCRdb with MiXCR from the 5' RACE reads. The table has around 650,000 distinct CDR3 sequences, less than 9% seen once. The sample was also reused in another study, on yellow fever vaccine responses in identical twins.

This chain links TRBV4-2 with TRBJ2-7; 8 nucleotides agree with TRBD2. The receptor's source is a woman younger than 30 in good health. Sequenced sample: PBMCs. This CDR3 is CASSQDGTSGPINYEQYF. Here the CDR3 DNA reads TGTGCCAGCAGCCAAGATGGAACTAGCGGCCCAATAAACTACGAGCAGTACTTC.